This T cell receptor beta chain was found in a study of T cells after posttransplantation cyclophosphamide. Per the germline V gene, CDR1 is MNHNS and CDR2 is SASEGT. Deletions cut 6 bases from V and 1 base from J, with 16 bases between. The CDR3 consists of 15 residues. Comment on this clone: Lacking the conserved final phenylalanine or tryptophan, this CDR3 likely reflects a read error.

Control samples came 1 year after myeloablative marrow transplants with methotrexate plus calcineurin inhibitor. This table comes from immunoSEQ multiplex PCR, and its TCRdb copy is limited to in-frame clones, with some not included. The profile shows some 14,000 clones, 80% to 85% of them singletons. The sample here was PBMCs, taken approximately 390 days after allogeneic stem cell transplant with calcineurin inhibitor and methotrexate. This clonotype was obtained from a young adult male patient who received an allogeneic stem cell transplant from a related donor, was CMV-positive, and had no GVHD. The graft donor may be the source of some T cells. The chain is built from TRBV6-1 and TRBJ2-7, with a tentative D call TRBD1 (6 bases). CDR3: CASSVTGTTSYEQYL. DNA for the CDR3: TGTGCCAGCAGCGTCACAGGGACGACATCCTACGAGCAGTACCTC.